This TCR beta chain was sequenced for a study of blood T cell repertoires in COVID-19. Overall study: The United States, Italy and Spain supplied acute and convalescent COVID-19 samples. PBMCs, B-cell-depleted T cells, or T cells were the source of the cDNA or gDNA that made up the material.

The authors' processing: Quantification of nucleated cells was approximated via reference gene primer amplification. The table came from immunoSEQ multiplex PCR; TCRdb's copy has only in-frame clones and leaves some out. That table gives V, J and clone size, and the DNA gave D and trimming. The sample has approximately 220,000 clones, approximately 81% seen once. The ends lost 1 base at V and 4 bases at J; junction bases unmatched: 6. CDR1 and CDR2 from the germline V gene are LNHNV and YYDKDF (reference sequence). This CDR3 comprises 15 residues. The source of this sequence is a middle-aged man who had recovered from COVID-19. Source material: PBMCs or T cells enriched from blood (not recorded which). This chain joins TRBV15 and TRBJ2-5; 7 bases agree with TRBD2. In DNA, the CDR3 is TGTGCCACCAGCAGAGTGGGAGCGGGATCAGAGACCCAGTACTTC. Its protein is CATSRVGAGSETQYF.